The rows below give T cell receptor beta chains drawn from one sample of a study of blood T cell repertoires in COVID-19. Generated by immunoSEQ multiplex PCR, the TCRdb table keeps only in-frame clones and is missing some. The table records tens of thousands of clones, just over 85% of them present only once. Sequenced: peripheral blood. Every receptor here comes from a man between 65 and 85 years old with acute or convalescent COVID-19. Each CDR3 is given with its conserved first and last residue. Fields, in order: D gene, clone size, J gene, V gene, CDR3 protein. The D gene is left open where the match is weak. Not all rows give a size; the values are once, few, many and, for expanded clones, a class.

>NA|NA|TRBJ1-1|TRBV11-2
CASSLDLQGRAFF
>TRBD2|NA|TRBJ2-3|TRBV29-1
CSVPKGWQLGRVGTDTQYF
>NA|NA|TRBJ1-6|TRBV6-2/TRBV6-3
CASSRSEFGSPLHF
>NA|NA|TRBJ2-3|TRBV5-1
CASSFGQSTDTQYF
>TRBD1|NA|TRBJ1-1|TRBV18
CASSSSTGGATTEAFF
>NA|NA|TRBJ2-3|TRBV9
CASSVGEGGTDTQYF
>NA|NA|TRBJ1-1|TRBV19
CASSMGPRALDTEAFF
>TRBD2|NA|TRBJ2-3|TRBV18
CASSPPGSGSGTDTQYF
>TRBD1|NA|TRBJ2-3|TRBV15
CATSREGTGGDTQYF
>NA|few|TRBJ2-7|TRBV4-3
CASSQDLHTKQYF
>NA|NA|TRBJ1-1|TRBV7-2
CASSLDRGTEAFF
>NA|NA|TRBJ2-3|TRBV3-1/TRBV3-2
CASSQVGRGTMDTQYF
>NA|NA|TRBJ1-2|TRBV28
CASRTTTGILNYGYTF
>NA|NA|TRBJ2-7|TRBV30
CAWSGGQFYEQYF
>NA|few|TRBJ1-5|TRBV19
CASTAGWAQHF